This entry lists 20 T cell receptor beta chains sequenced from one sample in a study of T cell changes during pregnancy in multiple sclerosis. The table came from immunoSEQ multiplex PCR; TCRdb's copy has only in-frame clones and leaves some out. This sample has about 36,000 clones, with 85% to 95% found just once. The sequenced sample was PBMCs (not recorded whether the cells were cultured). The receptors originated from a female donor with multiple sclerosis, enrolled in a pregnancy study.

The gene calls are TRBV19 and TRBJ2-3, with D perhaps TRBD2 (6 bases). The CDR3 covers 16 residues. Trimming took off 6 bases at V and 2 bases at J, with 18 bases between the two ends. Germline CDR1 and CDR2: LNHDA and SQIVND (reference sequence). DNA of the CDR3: TGTGCCAGTAGCCCGGGAGAGCGCCACTTCACAGATACGCAGTATTTT. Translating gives CASSPGERHFTDTQYF.

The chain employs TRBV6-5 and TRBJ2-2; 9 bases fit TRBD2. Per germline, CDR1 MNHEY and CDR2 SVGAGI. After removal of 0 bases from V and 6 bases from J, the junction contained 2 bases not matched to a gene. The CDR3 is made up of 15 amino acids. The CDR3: CASSYSLAGAGELFF. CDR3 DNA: TGTGCCAGCAGTTACTCTTTAGCGGGAGCCGGGGAGCTGTTTTTT.

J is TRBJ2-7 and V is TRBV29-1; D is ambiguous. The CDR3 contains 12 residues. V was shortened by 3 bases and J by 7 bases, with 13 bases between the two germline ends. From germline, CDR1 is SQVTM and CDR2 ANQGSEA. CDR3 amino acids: CSVDGPFREQYF. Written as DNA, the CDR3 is TGCAGCGTTGATGGTCCGTTCCGGGAGCAGTACTTC.

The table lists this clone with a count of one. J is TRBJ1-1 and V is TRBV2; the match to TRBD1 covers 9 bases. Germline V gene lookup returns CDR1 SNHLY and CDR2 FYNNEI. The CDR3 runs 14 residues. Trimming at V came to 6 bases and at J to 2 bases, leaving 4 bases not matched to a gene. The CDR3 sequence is CASRQGALNTEAFF. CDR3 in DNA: TGTGCCAGCAGACAGGGGGCACTCAACACTGAAGCTTTCTTT.

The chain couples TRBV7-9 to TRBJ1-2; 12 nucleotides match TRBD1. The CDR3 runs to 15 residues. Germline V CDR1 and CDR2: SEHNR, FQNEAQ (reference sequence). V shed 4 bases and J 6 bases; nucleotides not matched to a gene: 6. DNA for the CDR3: TGTGCCAGCAGCTCTGAGGGACAGGGGGCGAATGGCTACACCTTC. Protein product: CASSSEGQGANGYTF.

The CDR3 protein is CASSEETGVPTDTQYF. CDR3 DNA: TGTGCCAGCAGCGAAGAGACAGGGGTTCCCACAGATACGCAGTATTTT. The rearrangement uses TRBV7-2 and TRBJ2-3; 8 bases fit TRBD1. J lost 2 bases, V lost 5 bases, and 9 bases had no gene match. Per germline, CDR1 SGHTA and CDR2 FQGNSA. This CDR3 is 16 amino acids long.

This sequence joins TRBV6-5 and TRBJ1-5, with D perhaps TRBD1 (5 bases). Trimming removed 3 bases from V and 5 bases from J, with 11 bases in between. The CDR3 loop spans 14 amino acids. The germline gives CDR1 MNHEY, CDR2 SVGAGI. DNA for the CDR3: TGTGCCAGCAGTTATGACAGTACCGATCAGCCCCAGCATTTT. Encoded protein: CASSYDSTDQPQHF.

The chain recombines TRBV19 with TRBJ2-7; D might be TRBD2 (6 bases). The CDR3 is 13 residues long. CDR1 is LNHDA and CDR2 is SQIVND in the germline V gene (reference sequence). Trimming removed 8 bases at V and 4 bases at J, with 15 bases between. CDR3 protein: CASSTHGGYEQYF. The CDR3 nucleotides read TGTGCCAGTTCGACCCACGGGGGTTACGAGCAGTACTTC.

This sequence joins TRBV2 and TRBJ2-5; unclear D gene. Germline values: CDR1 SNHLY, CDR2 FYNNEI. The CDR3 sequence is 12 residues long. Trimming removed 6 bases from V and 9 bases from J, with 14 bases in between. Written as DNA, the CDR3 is TGTGCCAGCAGGGGGTTGGTCGAGGCCCAGTACTTC. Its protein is CASRGLVEAQYF.

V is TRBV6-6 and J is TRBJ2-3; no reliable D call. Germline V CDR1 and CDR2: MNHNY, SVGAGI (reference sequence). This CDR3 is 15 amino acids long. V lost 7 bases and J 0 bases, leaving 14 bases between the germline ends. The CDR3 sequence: CASTLDGSSTDTQYF. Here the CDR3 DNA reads TGTGCCAGCACCTTGGACGGTTCTAGCACAGATACGCAGTATTTT.

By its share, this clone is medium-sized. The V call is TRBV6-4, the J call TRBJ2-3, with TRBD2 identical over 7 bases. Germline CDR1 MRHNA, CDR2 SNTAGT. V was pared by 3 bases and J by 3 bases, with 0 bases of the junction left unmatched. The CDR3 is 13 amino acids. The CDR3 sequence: CASSERETDTQYF. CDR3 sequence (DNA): TGTGCCAGCAGTGAGCGGGAGACAGATACGCAGTATTTT.

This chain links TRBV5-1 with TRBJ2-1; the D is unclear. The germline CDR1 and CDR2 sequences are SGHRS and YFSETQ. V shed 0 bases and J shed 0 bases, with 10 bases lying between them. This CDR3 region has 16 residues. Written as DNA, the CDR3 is TGCGCCAGCAGCTTGGCCCCCGGAAGCTCCTACAATGAGCAGTTCTTC. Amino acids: CASSLAPGSSYNEQFF.

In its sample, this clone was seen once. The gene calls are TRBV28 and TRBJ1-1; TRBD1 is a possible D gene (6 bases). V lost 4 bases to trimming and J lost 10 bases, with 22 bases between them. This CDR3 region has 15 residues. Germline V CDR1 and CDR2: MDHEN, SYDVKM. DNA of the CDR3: TGTGCCAGCAGTTCTTCCTCAAGGGGGGGGAGTCGAGCTTTCTTT. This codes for CASSSSSRGGSRAFF.

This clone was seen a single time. In DNA form, the CDR3 reads TGTGCCAGCAGTGACACTTTTGGGGACAGCCACCCAGAGACCCAGTACTTC. This gives the protein CASSDTFGDSHPETQYF. J is TRBJ2-5 and V is TRBV6-4; 7 bases map to TRBD1. Germline CDR1 MRHNA, CDR2 SNTAGT. The CDR3 spans 17 residues. V lost 2 bases and J lost 4; bases outside the gene matches: 13.

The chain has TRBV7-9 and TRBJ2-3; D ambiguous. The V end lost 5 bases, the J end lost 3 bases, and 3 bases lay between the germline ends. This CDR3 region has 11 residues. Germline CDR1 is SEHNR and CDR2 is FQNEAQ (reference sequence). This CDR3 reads CASSQTDTQYF. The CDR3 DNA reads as TGTGCCAGCAGCCAAACAGATACGCAGTATTTT. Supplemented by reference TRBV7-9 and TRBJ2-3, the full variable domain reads DTGVSQNPRHKITKRGQNVTFRCDPISEHNRLYWYRQTLGQGPEFLTYFQNEAQLEKSRLLSDRFSAERPKGSFSTLEIQRTEQGDSAMYLCASSQTDTQYFGPGTRLTVL.

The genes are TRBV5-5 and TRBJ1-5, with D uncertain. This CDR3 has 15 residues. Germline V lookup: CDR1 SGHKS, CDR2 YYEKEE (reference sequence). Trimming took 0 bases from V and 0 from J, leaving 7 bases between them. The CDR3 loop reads CASSLGDSSNQPQHF. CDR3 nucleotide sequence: TGTGCCAGCAGCTTGGGGGATTCTAGCAATCAGCCCCAGCATTTT. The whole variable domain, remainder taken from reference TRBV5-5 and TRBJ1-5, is DAGVTQSPTHLIKTRGQQVTLRCSPISGHKSVSWYQQVLGQGPQFIFQYYEKEERGRGNFPDRFSARQFPNYSSELNVNALLLGDSALYLCASSLGDSSNQPQHFGDGTRLSIL.

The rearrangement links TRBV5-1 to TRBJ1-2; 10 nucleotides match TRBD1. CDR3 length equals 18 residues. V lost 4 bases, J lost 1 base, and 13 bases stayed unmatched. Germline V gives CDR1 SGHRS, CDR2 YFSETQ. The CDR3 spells CASSPSSGQGELNYGYTF. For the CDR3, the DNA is TGCGCCAGCAGCCCATCTTCCGGACAGGGGGAACTTAACTATGGCTACACCTTC.

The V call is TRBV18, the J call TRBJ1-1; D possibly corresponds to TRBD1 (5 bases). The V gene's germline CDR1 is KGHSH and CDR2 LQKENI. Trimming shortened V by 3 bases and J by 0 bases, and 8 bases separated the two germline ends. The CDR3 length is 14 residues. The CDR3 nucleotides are TGTGCCAGCTCACCGGACACCCTGAACACTGAAGCTTTCTTT. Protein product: CASSPDTLNTEAFF.

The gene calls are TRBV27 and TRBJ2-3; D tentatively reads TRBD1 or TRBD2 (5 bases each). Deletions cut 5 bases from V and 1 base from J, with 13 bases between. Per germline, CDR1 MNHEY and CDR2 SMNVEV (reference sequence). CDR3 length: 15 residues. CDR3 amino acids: CASSEFLGGTDTQYF. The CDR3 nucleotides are TGTGCCAGCAGTGAGTTCTTGGGGGGCACAGATACGCAGTATTTT.

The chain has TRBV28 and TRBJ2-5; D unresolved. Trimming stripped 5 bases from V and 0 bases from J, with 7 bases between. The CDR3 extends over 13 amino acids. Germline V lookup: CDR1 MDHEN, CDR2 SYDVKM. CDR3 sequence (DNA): TGTGCCAGCAGTAGTGCCGACCAAGAGACCCAGTACTTC. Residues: CASSSADQETQYF.